This entry lists 24 T cell receptor beta chains sequenced from one sample in a study of beta chain features in type 1 diabetes. The whole isolated RNA underwent reverse transcription, so sequencing captured expressed TCRB transcripts. Repertoires were generated with immunoSEQ multiplex PCR, while TCRdb's copy carries only in-frame clones and drops some. The sample carries over 100,000 clones, about 40% recorded once. Sequencing input: stem cell memory CD4+ T cells from blood. These receptors were obtained from a young woman in good health.

This clone turned up a few times. V gene TRBV20-1 combines with J gene TRBJ1-4; a possible D gene is TRBD1 (6 bases). Per the germline V gene, CDR1 is DFQATT and CDR2 is SNEGSKA (reference sequence). The CDR3 contains 11 residues. Between the trimmed V and J ends, which lost 3 bases and 11 bases, there was a span of 10 bases. The CDR3 protein is CSASSRGKLFF. CDR3 coding DNA: TGCAGTGCTAGCTCAAGGGGGAAACTGTTTTTT.

The V gene is TRBV6-5, the J gene TRBJ2-7, with TRBD1 identical over 9 bases. The CDR3 loop spans 14 amino acids. CDR1 MNHEY and CDR2 SVGAGI come from the germline V gene. Trimming took 10 bases from V and 6 from J; bases not matched to a gene: 13. The CDR3 bases are TGTGCCACAACACGCCGGGACAGGGACAGCGAGCAGTACTTC. This codes for CATTRRDRDSEQYF.

This clone was seen only a few times. The chain recombines TRBV20-1 with TRBJ2-1; D not resolved. The CDR3 is 11 residues long. CDR1 and CDR2 from the germline V gene are DFQATT and SNEGSKA (reference sequence). The V gene lost 2 bases and the J gene lost 5 bases, with 4 bases spanning the gap. Here the CDR3 reads CSARSNNEQFF. The DNA for the CDR3 is TGCAGTGCTAGATCTAACAATGAGCAGTTCTTC.

The V and J genes are TRBV19 and TRBJ2-3; 7 bases match TRBD2. Germline lookup yields CDR1 LNHDA and CDR2 SQIVND (reference sequence). CDR3 length: 19 amino acids. J was trimmed by 2 bases and V by 5 bases; bases with no gene match: 19. CDR3 protein: CASSLRGVIAGFLTDTQYF. CDR3 coding DNA: TGTGCCAGTAGTCTCCGCGGGGTAATAGCGGGCTTCCTCACAGATACGCAGTATTTT.

A few counts support this clone. The chain combines TRBV10-3 with TRBJ2-4; 11 bases agree with TRBD2. CDR1 ENHRY and CDR2 SYGVKD come from the germline V gene. The CDR3 consists of 16 residues. V was clipped by 6 bases and J by 6 bases; unmatched bases: 10. CDR3 amino acids: CAISPGTSGGGNIQYF. CDR3 DNA sequence: TGTGCCATCAGCCCAGGGACTAGCGGAGGGGGAAACATTCAGTACTTC.

The sample holds one count of this clone. The V gene is TRBV5-1, the J gene TRBJ2-5, with 11 bases that match TRBD2. Germline V gene data show CDR1 as SGHRS and CDR2 as YFSETQ. V trimming: 4 bases; J trimming: 4 bases; junction bases outside the gene matches: 3. CDR3 length: 14 residues. The CDR3 reads CASSPGLAGETQYF. CDR3 DNA sequence: TGCGCCAGCAGCCCAGGACTAGCGGGAGAGACCCAGTACTTC.

This chain links TRBV10-3 with TRBJ2-7; D gene ambiguous. V lost 5 bases to trimming and J lost 2 bases, with 16 bases between them. Germline CDR1 is ENHRY and CDR2 is SYGVKD. This CDR3 is 15 amino acids long. The CDR3: CAISTNLGPAYEQYF. For the CDR3, the DNA is TGTGCCATCAGTACTAATCTAGGCCCAGCCTACGAGCAGTACTTC.

This clone was seen more than once but under ten times. The rearrangement links TRBV7-2 to TRBJ2-1; D remains unclear. The CDR3 loop spans 15 amino acids. The germline CDR1 and CDR2 sequences are SGHTA and FQGNSA. V was shortened by 1 base and J by 7 bases, with 14 bases between the two germline ends. The chain's CDR3 is CASSLDGLESNEQFF. CDR3 coding DNA: TGTGCCAGCAGCTTAGATGGCCTGGAGTCGAATGAGCAGTTCTTC.

This clone was detected only a few times. This sequence joins TRBV28 and TRBJ1-2; TRBD1 might be the D (5 bases). The CDR3 sequence is 12 residues long. V was pared by 2 bases and J by 5 bases, with 6 bases between. The germline CDR1 and CDR2 sequences are MDHEN and SYDVKM. CDR3 in DNA: TGTGCCAGCAGTTTACGACAGTATGGCTACACCTTC. It yields the protein CASSLRQYGYTF.

This clone was seen a handful of times. V usage is TRBV2 and J usage is TRBJ2-3; tentative D call: TRBD1 (5 bases). Germline CDR1 reads SNHLY; CDR2 reads FYNNEI. This CDR3 contains 14 residues. V lost 6 bases and J lost 2, with 12 bases in between. The CDR3 reads CASRRDSYTDTQYF. The CDR3 DNA reads as TGTGCCAGCAGACGAGACAGCTACACAGATACGCAGTATTTT.

There are a few counts of this clone. This chain connects TRBV29-1 to TRBJ2-3; 9 nucleotides match TRBD1. CDR3 length: 14 amino acids. Germline trimming cut 5 bases from V and 6 bases from J; bases unmatched to any gene: 9. Germline V gives CDR1 SQVTM, CDR2 ANQGSEA. CDR3 region: CSVNQQGAQDTQYF. The DNA for the CDR3 is TGCAGCGTTAATCAACAGGGGGCCCAGGATACGCAGTATTTT.

The chain is built from TRBV30 and TRBJ2-3; weak D call: TRBD1 (5 bases). The germline V gene encodes CDR1 GTSNPN and CDR2 SVGIG (reference sequence). This CDR3 comprises 13 residues. V lost 3 bases, J lost 3 bases, and 10 bases lay in between. Here the CDR3 reads CAWRPRVTDTQYF. The CDR3 nucleotides are TGTGCCTGGAGGCCCAGGGTGACAGATACGCAGTATTTT.

This clone was counted between two and nine times. This sequence joins TRBV7-9 and TRBJ2-2; TRBD2 matches at 8 bases. Unmatched junction bases numbered 9, after V lost 5 bases and J lost 7 bases. The CDR3 covers 15 residues. The germline V gene has CDR1 SEHNR and CDR2 FQNEAQ (reference sequence). The CDR3 protein is CASSAGLEDVGELFF. CDR3 bases: TGTGCCAGCAGCGCGGGACTAGAAGATGTCGGGGAGCTGTTTTTT. Looking up the rest from reference TRBV7-9 and TRBJ2-2 gives the full variable domain: DTGVSQNPRHKITKRGQNVTFRCDPISEHNRLYWYRQTLGQGPEFLTYFQNEAQLEKSRLLSDRFSAERPKGSFSTLEIQRTEQGDSAMYLCASSAGLEDVGELFFGEGSRLTVL.

The gene calls are TRBV7-2 and TRBJ2-1; a weak D match, TRBD2 (6 bases). Trimming took off 1 base at V and 4 bases at J, with 14 bases between the two ends. CDR3 length equals 16 residues. CDR1 is SGHTA, CDR2 FQGNSA, per germline. CDR3 residues: CASSLGGSGRYNEQFF. Here the CDR3 DNA reads TGTGCCAGCAGCTTAGGGGGTAGCGGAAGATACAATGAGCAGTTCTTC. Full variable domain (rest looked up from reference TRBV7-2 and TRBJ2-1): GAGVSQSPSNKVTEKGKDVELRCDPISGHTALYWYRQSLGQGLEFLIYFQGNSAPDKSGLPSDRFSAERTGGSVSTLTIQRTQQEDSAVYLCASSLGGSGRYNEQFFGPGTRLTVL.

This clone was picked up a small number of times. V gene TRBV28 combines with J gene TRBJ1-3; tentatively, D is TRBD1 (5 bases). CDR1 and CDR2 (germline): MDHEN, SYDVKM. Trimming removed 7 bases from V and 0 bases from J, with 10 bases in between. The CDR3 loop spans 14 amino acids. DNA for the CDR3: TGTGCCAGCACCCTGACAGCCTCTGGAAACACCATATATTTT. As protein: CASTLTASGNTIYF.

This clone turned up a few times. The chain links TRBV7-8 to TRBJ2-1, with 9 bases fitting TRBD2. Germline CDR1 SGHVS, CDR2 FQNEAQ. This CDR3 contains 17 residues. V trimming: 0 bases; J trimming: 8 bases; junction bases outside the gene matches: 11. In DNA, the CDR3 is TGTGCCAGCAGCTTAGCGCTTGCGGGAGGGCCTAGCTATGAGCAGTTCTTC. Translating gives CASSLALAGGPSYEQFF. Full variable domain (outside the CDR3, taken from reference TRBV7-8 and TRBJ2-1): GAGVSQSPRYKVAKRGQDVALRCDPISGHVSLFWYQQALGQGPEFLTYFQNEAQLDKSGLPSDRFFAERPEGSVSTLKIQRTQQEDSAVYLCASSLALAGGPSYEQFFGPGTRLTVL.

V and J are TRBV13 and TRBJ2-2; D is ambiguous. CDR1 and CDR2 from the germline V gene are PRHDT and FYEKMQ (reference sequence). Between the trimmed V and J ends, which lost 0 bases and 3 bases, there was a span of 5 bases. This CDR3 is built from 14 residues. As DNA, the CDR3 is TGTGCCAGCAGCTTAGGACTTTACACCGGGGAGCTGTTTTTT. Translation: CASSLGLYTGELFF.

This chain links TRBV5-1 with TRBJ2-7; 8 bases are a match to TRBD2. The CDR3 spans 17 residues. The germline V gene has CDR1 SGHRS and CDR2 YFSETQ. Trimming cost V 0 bases and J 0 bases; bases outside gene matches: 8. The chain's CDR3 is CASSLAPLAEISYEQYF. CDR3 bases: TGCGCCAGCAGCTTGGCCCCACTAGCGGAAATCTCCTACGAGCAGTACTTC.

J is TRBJ1-5 and V is TRBV27; TRBD1 matches at 7 bases. The J segment lost 7 bases and the V segment lost 4 bases, leaving 10 bases of the junction unmatched. The CDR3 has 15 amino acids. Germline V gene sequence: CDR1 MNHEY, CDR2 SMNVEV (reference sequence). CDR3 sequence reads: CASSSTGTGIQPQHF. Here the CDR3 DNA reads TGTGCCAGCAGTTCGACAGGGACGGGAATCCAGCCCCAGCATTTT.

This clone was counted a few times. V usage is TRBV4-1 and J usage is TRBJ1-1; D call uncertain. Germline CDR1 MGHRA, CDR2 YSYEKL. The CDR3 extends over 13 amino acids. The ends were cut back, 4 bases at V and 12 bases at J, with 18 bases in the middle. The CDR3 coding sequence is TGCGCCAGCAGCCTAGCATTGGCGTTTAAAACTTTCTTT. Its translation: CASSLALAFKTFF.

There are a few counts of this clone. V usage is TRBV6-1 and J usage is TRBJ2-7; a possible D gene is TRBD2 (6 bases). The V gene lost 10 bases and the J gene lost 3 bases, with 13 bases spanning the gap. This CDR3 region has 12 residues. Per germline, CDR1 MNHNS and CDR2 SASEGT. CDR3 DNA sequence: TGTGCCATCGGACTATCCTTCTACGAGCAGTACTTC. It codes for CAIGLSFYEQYF.

This chain joins TRBV4-1 and TRBJ2-7, with a possible D match to TRBD2 (6 bases). There are 16 residues in the CDR3. CDR1 and CDR2 from the germline V gene are MGHRA and YSYEKL. The V gene lost 1 base and the J gene lost 2 bases, with 15 bases spanning the gap. The CDR3 sequence is CASSQVVAASAYEQYF. The CDR3 DNA follows: TGCGCCAGCAGCCAAGTGGTAGCGGCCAGCGCCTACGAGCAGTACTTC.

This clone has a handful of counts. The chain uses TRBV9 and TRBJ1-2; perhaps TRBD1 as D (6 bases). Looked up from germline, CDR1 is SGDLS and CDR2 is YYNGEE. This CDR3 has 14 amino acids. The V end was cut by 0 bases, the J end by 7 bases, with 13 bases between. The CDR3 nucleotides read TGTGCCAGCAGCGTAGATATGACAGGTGTTGGCTACACCTTC. Translation: CASSVDMTGVGYTF.

This sequence joins TRBV2 and TRBJ2-7, with no clear D. V lost 7 bases, J lost 9 bases, and 16 bases lay in between. In germline, CDR1 is SNHLY, CDR2 FYNNEI. CDR3 size: 12 residues. The CDR3 DNA is TGTGCCAGCATGGCAGACCTAGTGGGGCAGTACTTC. Translated, it gives CASMADLVGQYF.